This TCR beta chain was identified in a study of blood T cell repertoires in COVID-19. Across the study: Acute and convalescent COVID-19 samples came from the United States, Italy and Spain. T cells, B-cell-depleted T cells, or PBMCs supplied cDNA or gDNA.

As originally analysed: Counts of nucleated cells, estimated from reference gene primer amplification, were obtained. Profiling relied on immunoSEQ multiplex PCR, and the TCRdb table lists in-frame clones only, not all of them. Clonal size and the V and J genes are those of that table, whereas D and trimming came from the DNA. Of about 220,000 clones listed, roughly 76% are singletons. Trimming left V 0 bases short and J 0 bases short, with 9 bases between. The germline CDR1 and CDR2 sequences are SGHRS and YFSETQ. The length of the CDR3 is 16 residues. Sequenced: peripheral blood. This TCR came from a human donor in a cohort sampled during active COVID-19. The chain employs TRBV5-1 and TRBJ1-4, with a tentative D call TRBD1 (5 bases). The CDR3 bases are TGCGCCAGCAGCTTGGCCGTCAGGGCAACTAATGAAAAACTGTTTTTT. Encoded protein: CASSLAVRATNEKLFF.